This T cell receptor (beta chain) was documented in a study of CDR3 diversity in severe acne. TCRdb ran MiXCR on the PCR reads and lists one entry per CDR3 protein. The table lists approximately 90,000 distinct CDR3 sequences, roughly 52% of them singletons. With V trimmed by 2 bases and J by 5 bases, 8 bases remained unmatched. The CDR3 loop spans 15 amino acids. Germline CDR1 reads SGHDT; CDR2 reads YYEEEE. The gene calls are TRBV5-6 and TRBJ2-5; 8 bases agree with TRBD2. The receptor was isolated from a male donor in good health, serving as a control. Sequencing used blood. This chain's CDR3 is CASSFRTSSRETQYF. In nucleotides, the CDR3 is TGTGCCAGCAGCTTCCGGACTAGCTCGAGGGAGACCCAGTACTTC.